The 16 T cell receptor beta chains listed next were all sequenced from one sample in a study of blood T cell repertoires in COVID-19. TCRdb keeps only in-frame clones here, not all; method: immunoSEQ multiplex PCR. The sample holds more than 150,000 clones, about 90% seen once. Sample: peripheral blood. Every receptor here comes from a woman in her seventies with acute or convalescent COVID-19.

This chain joins TRBV12-5 and TRBJ2-1; 9 nucleotides line up with TRBD1. The germline gives CDR1 LGHNT, CDR2 FRNRAP. CDR3 length equals 14 residues. V gave up 4 bases and J gave up 11 bases; unmatched junction bases: 9. The CDR3 sequence: CASGSGTGHWQQFF. The CDR3 nucleotides read TGTGCTAGTGGTTCAGGGACAGGGCATTGGCAGCAGTTCTTC.

The chain employs TRBV4-2 and TRBJ2-7; 8 nucleotides line up with TRBD2. The V gene end was trimmed by 0 bases and the J gene end by 3 bases; junction bases not matched to a gene: 4. CDR1 LGHNA and CDR2 YNFKEQ come from the germline V gene. The CDR3 sequence is 15 residues long. DNA for the CDR3: TGTGCCAGCAGCCAAGATCTCGCGGGGGGCTACGAGCAGTACTTC. Its protein is CASSQDLAGGYEQYF.

This chain uses TRBV11-2 with TRBJ2-5; 8 nucleotides line up with TRBD1. CDR1 SGHAT and CDR2 FQNNGV come from the germline V gene. The CDR3 covers 15 residues. Trimming removed 1 base from V and 2 bases from J; junction bases left unmatched: 3. CDR3 sequence (DNA): TGTGCCAGCAGCTTAGGGACAGGGCATCAAGAGACCCAGTACTTC. Its translation is CASSLGTGHQETQYF.

The chain is built from TRBV19 and TRBJ1-2, with a possible D match to TRBD1 (5 bases). This CDR3 comprises 14 residues. Trimming took off 7 bases at V and 4 bases at J, with 16 bases between the two ends. CDR1 is LNHDA, CDR2 SQIVND, per germline (reference sequence). The CDR3 bases are TGTGCCAGTATCTCGAGGCGGGGGACCTATGGCTACACCTTC. Translated, it gives CASISRRGTYGYTF.

V gene TRBV15 combines with J gene TRBJ1-1; no reliable D call. Germline loops: CDR1 LNHNV, CDR2 YYDKDF (reference sequence). CDR3 length: 13 amino acids. Trimming cost V 5 bases and J 3 bases, with 10 bases left between them. The CDR3 spells CATSLRRDTEAFF. In nucleotides, the CDR3 is TGTGCCACCAGCCTAAGGCGGGACACTGAAGCTTTCTTT. Together with reference TRBV15 and TRBJ1-1, the CDR3 gives the full variable domain: DAMVIQNPRYQVTQFGKPVTLSCSQTLNHNVMYWYQQKSSQAPKLLFHYYDKDFNNEADTPDNFQSRRPNTSFCFLDIRSPGLGDTAMYLCATSLRRDTEAFFGQGTRLTVV.

The chain is built from TRBV7-2 and TRBJ1-6; the D gene is possibly TRBD1 (5 bases). The CDR3 is made up of 14 amino acids. CDR1 is SGHTA and CDR2 is FQGNSA in the germline V gene. V dropped 4 bases and J dropped 6 bases, with 10 bases sitting between them. The CDR3 nucleotides read TGTGCCAGCAGCTCGACAGCTTCTAATTCACCCCTCCACTTT. Protein sequence: CASSSTASNSPLHF.

For the CDR3, the DNA is TGTGCCAGCAGCTCCACCGGGACAGGGGTTTCACCCCTCCACTTT. This codes for CASSSTGTGVSPLHF. J is TRBJ1-6 and V is TRBV7-8; 10 nucleotides agree with TRBD1. V shed 4 bases and J 9 bases; nucleotides not matched to a gene: 6. Per the germline V gene, CDR1 is SGHVS and CDR2 is FQNEAQ. This CDR3 comprises 15 residues.

The chain recombines TRBV12-3 or TRBV12-4 with TRBJ2-7; D gene unclear. The V end was cut by 5 bases, the J end by 3 bases, with 8 bases between. CDR3 length equals 12 residues. The CDR3 DNA sequence: TGTGCCAGCAGTACCCCGGGCTACGAGCAGTACTTC. It yields the protein CASSTPGYEQYF.

This clone was counted between two and nine times. The V gene is TRBV4-3, the J gene TRBJ2-1; weak D call: TRBD2 (7 bases). Trimming removed 4 bases at V and 8 bases at J, with 18 bases between. The CDR3 runs to 15 residues. Germline V gene lookup returns CDR1 LGHNA and CDR2 YSLEER. In DNA form, the CDR3 reads TGCGCCAGCAGCCCCTCTTGGGGGGGCGCATATGAGCAGTTCTTC. The encoded protein is CASSPSWGGAYEQFF.

The CDR3 bases are TGTGCCAGCAGTTCCGTGGGCTCACCCCTCCACTTT. It specifies CASSSVGSPLHF. The chain employs TRBV12-3 or TRBV12-4 and TRBJ1-6; D not certain. V was shortened by 4 bases and J by 10 bases, with 8 bases between the two germline ends. This CDR3 comprises 12 residues.

The chain has TRBV5-1 and TRBJ2-1; 11 positions match TRBD2. This CDR3 has 16 residues. Germline CDR1 reads SGHRS; CDR2 reads YFSETQ. V trimming: 0 bases; J trimming: 3 bases; junction bases outside the gene matches: 2. CDR3 sequence: CASSLGLAGNYNEQFF. CDR3 sequence (DNA): TGCGCCAGCAGCTTGGGACTAGCGGGAAACTACAATGAGCAGTTCTTC.

Remarks on this clone: Other DNA sequences in this sample translate to the same CDR3. The chain uses TRBV14 and TRBJ2-3; 7 bases are shared with TRBD1. V shed 5 bases and J 4 bases; nucleotides not matched to a gene: 9. This CDR3 is 15 amino acids long. CDR1 and CDR2 (germline): SGHDN, FVKESK. This chain's CDR3 is CASSDRDRVADTQYF. The CDR3 DNA sequence: TGTGCCAGCAGCGACCGGGACAGAGTGGCAGATACGCAGTATTTT.

The rearrangement uses TRBV6-2 or TRBV6-3 and TRBJ2-1, with TRBD1 identical over 8 bases. This CDR3 region has 15 residues. J lost 5 bases, V lost 6 bases, and 9 bases had no gene match. Germline assignment: CDR1 MNHEY and CDR2 SVGEGT. CDR3 DNA: TGTGCCAGCAGCCGTGGACAGGGAACGAACAATGAGCAGTTCTTC. Translating it yields CASSRGQGTNNEQFF.

The chain combines TRBV11-2 with TRBJ2-7; 8 bases align to TRBD1. V shed 5 bases, J shed 5 bases, and the junction held 8 bases outside the gene matches. The CDR3 covers 14 residues. The germline V gene encodes CDR1 SGHAT and CDR2 FQNNGV. In nucleotides, the CDR3 is TGTGCCAGCAGCCACCTTGACAGGGGTAACGAGCAGTACTTC. Amino acid sequence: CASSHLDRGNEQYF.

V usage is TRBV29-1 and J usage is TRBJ1-1; no clear D gene. The CDR3 is 13 residues long. The germline gives CDR1 SQVTM, CDR2 ANQGSEA. V was cut by 4 bases and J by 4 bases, with 13 bases left in between. The CDR3 loop is CSVGKLGRTEAFF. The CDR3 bases are TGCAGCGTTGGCAAGCTCGGTCGCACTGAAGCTTTCTTT.

This chain links TRBV27 with TRBJ1-1; tentatively, D is TRBD1 (6 bases). V lost 1 base to trimming and J lost 0 bases, with 9 bases between them. Germline V gives CDR1 MNHEY, CDR2 SMNVEV (reference sequence). This CDR3 region has 15 residues. The chain's CDR3 is CASSLFNRVNTEAFF. CDR3 DNA: TGTGCCAGCAGTTTATTTAACAGGGTGAACACTGAAGCTTTCTTT.